This TCR beta chain stems from a study of neurological immune-mediated disorders. General study results and limits: In HTLV-1-associated myelopathy, TCR clonal expansion was greatest, and in multiple sclerosis it was least, below healthy controls. None of the CDR3 amino acid sequences in expanded clones turned up in more than one subject, which points to private repertoires in all groups.

V was cut by 3 bases and J by 0 bases, with 14 bases left in between. The CDR3 runs to 15 residues. The germline V gene has CDR1 SQVTM and CDR2 ANQGSEA. Sorted libraries were made with about 1 million CD4+ or CD8+ T cells. As for the cDNA, it was generated by 5'RACE with 10-nucleotide random UMIs. TCRdb itself ran the 5' RACE reads through MiXCR, one entry per CDR3 protein. This table has roughly 19,000 distinct CDR3 sequences, 7% to 8.5% appearing once. This clonotype ranks as medium-sized. What it recognizes is unknown. Material: CD8+ T cells from blood. The rearrangement uses TRBV29-1 and TRBJ1-2; no firm D call. The sequence came from a woman aged 25 to 39 with HTLV-1-associated myelopathy (HAM/TSP). As DNA, the CDR3 is TGCAGCGTTGACTCGGTGTCAGAACCTAACTATGGCTACACCTTC. Protein sequence: CSVDSVSEPNYGYTF.